This T cell receptor beta chain comes out of a study of blood T cells in healthy people across ages (dated by TCRdb to about 2015). In the study overall: In model experiments, template switching captured about one uniquely barcoded TCR beta cDNA molecule for every two T cells. The study measured age-related changes in TCR beta repertoire diversity using deep sequencing normalized with unique cDNA molecular identifiers. Donors were grouped into four age groups: young (average about 15 years), middle-aged (over 35), aged (62) and long-lived (just over 80). To avoid experimental bias, donors of different ages were distributed randomly across sequencing lanes. Using the same blood draw, the study looked at two additional independent replicas of 1 million unique cDNA reads for two donors, one aged 18 to 30 and the other aged 80 or older.

As concerns this clonotype: What this receptor recognizes is not known. No much larger clone exists at a distance of one base, and base qualities are not known.

Overall results and qualifications from the work: The percentage of naive T cells measured by flow cytometry correlated strongly with observed TCR beta diversity. The long-lived group showed more naive CD4+ T cells, fewer expanded clones and increased TCR diversity than the aged group, suggesting age selection. The CMV infection status of donors was not known, potentially confounding age-related changes in expanded clonotypes. Estimates of total diversity based on one million sequenced T cells were regarded as lower bounds and as underestimates. Observed TCR beta diversity per million T cells fell roughly linearly with age, and a significant reduction was already apparent by age approximately 41. Because profiling used bulk unsorted PBMCs, naive and antigen-experienced compartments could not be compared conclusively.

The donors were roughly 40 Caucasian individuals from Russia, aged roughly 6 to 90 years, who were systemically healthy. Each donor gave approximately 9.4 milliliters of peripheral blood, drawn into EDTA-treated Vacutainer tubes. Ficoll-Paque density-gradient centrifugation was used to isolate PBMCs, with at least 6.5 million per sample. Total RNA, at least 6 micrograms per sample, was extracted from PBMCs with Trizol reagent. The percentages of naive CD45RAhigh/CD27high T cells were determined by flow cytometry on a PBMC aliquot from every donor. Library method: 5' RACE. Sequencing instrument: Illumina HiSeq 2500. A second PCR of roughly 6 to 12 cycles was run with a J-beta primer mix and a sample-barcoded 5' primer. A unique molecular identifier was introduced onto each TCR beta cDNA molecule by a template-switch 5' adaptor carrying 12 random nucleotides. Each sample yielded at least 3 million CDR3-containing paired-end reads. The Mint cDNA synthesis kit, primed by a TRBC-specific oligonucleotide, was used to synthesize first-strand cDNA from all RNA. Following uracil-DNA glycosylase treatment, a first 18-cycle PCR with universal primers M1SS and BC2_uni_R was performed on all cDNA. The study's own analysis went as follows. Normalization of each sample was performed by random selection of 1 million high-quality reads, each carrying a distinct molecular identifier. Instead of being binned into consensus sequences, reads with shared molecular identifiers were discarded. MiTCR, set to a Q25 quality threshold and the strictest error-elimination algorithm, was used for CDR3 identification, clonotype clustering and error correction. A nonparametric unseen species model with Euler transformation was used to estimate a lower bound on total TCR beta diversity. In TCRdb, the public reads were trimmed at Q25 with fastp and aligned with MiXCR, with productive beta chains retained. Rows with one shared CDR3 protein collapse into an entry with the most common genes and DNA. The V and J calls shown here were made by TCRdb, not taken from the authors' results. Recorded for this sample are approximately 350,000 distinct CDR3 sequences; about half of them occurred a single time. The ten largest clones represent 51% of the sample.

The cysteine opens and the phenylalanine closes a CDR3 of 19 amino acids. Just the 57-base CDR3 DNA is kept, in frame starting at base 1. Trimming removed 3 bases from V and 4 bases from J; the gene matches leave 14 bases unexplained. CDR1 is given as SGHRS and CDR2 as YFSETQ, both from the germline V gene. The sequence came from a man between 60 and 75 years old in good health. Specimen: blood. The rearrangement combines TRBV5-1 with TRBJ2-1; the central 12 bases match TRBD2. The encoded CDR3 is CASSSLWTSGTNPYNEQFF. In nucleotide form, the sequence is TGCGCCAGCAGCTCTCTCTGGACTAGCGGGACTAACCCTTACAATGAGCAGTTCTTC.